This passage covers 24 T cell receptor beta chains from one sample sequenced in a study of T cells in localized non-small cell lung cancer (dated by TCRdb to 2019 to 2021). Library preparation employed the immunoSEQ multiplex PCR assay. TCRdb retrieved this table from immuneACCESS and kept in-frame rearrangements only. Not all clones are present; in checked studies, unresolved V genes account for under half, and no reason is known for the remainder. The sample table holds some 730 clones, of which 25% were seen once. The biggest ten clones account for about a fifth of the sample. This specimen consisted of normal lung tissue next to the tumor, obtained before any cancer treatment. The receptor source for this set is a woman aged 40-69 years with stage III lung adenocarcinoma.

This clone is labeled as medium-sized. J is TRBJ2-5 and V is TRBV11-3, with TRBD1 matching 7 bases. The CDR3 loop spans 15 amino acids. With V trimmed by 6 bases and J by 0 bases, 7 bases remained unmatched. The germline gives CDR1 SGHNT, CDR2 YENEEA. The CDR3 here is CASRPGQLNQETQYF. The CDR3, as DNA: TGTGCCAGCAGACCGGGACAGCTAAACCAAGAGACCCAGTACTTC.

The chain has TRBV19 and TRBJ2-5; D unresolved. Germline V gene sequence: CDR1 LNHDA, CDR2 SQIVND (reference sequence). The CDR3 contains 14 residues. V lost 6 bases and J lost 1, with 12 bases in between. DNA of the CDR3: TGTGCCAGTAGCCTCATAGCAGGCCAAGAGACCCAGTACTTC. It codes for CASSLIAGQETQYF.

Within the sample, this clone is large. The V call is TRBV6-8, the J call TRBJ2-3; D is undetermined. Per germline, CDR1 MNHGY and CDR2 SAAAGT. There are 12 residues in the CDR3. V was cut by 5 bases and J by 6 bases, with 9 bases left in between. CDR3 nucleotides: TGTGCCAGCAGTAGGCCCTGGGATACGCAGTATTTT. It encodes CASSRPWDTQYF.

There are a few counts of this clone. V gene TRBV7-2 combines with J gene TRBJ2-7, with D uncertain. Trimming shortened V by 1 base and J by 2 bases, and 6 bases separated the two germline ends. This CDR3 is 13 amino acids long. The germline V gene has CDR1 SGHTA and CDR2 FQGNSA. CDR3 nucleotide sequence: TGTGCCAGCAGCTTAGGTTTTGCCTACGAGCAGTACTTC. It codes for CASSLGFAYEQYF.

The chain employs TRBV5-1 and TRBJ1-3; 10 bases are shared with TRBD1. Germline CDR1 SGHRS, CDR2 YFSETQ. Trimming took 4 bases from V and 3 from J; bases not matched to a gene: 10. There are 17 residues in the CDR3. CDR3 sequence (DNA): TGCGCCAGCAGCATCCGGGACAGGGGACAGCGTGGAAACACCATATATTTT. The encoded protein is CASSIRDRGQRGNTIYF.

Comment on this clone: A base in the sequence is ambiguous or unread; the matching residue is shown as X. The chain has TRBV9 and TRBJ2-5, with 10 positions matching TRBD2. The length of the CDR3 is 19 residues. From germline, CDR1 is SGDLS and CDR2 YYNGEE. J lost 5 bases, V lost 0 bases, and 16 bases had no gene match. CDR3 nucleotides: TGTGCCAGCAGCGTAGGGGKCGGGGTAGCGGGAGGAGGTGGGGAGACCCAGTACTTC. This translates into CASSVGXGVAGGGGETQYF.

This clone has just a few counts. The CDR3 sequence: CASRTGTGAQQPQHF. DNA for the CDR3: TGTGCCAGCAGGACCGGGACAGGGGCCCAGCAGCCCCAGCATTTT. The V call is TRBV6-8, the J call TRBJ1-5; 10 bases fit TRBD1. V shed 6 bases and J 7 bases; nucleotides not matched to a gene: 9. The CDR3 runs to 15 residues. Germline V gene sequence: CDR1 MNHGY, CDR2 SAAAGT.

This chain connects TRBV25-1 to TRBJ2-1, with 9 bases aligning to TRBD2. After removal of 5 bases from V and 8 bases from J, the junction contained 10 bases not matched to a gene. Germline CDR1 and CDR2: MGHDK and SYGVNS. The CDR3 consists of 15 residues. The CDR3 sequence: CASSMRLAGFYEQFF. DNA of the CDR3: TGTGCCAGCAGTATGAGGCTAGCGGGATTCTATGAGCAGTTCTTC. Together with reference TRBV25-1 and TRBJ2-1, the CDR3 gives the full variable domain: EADIYQTPRYLVIGTGKKITLECSQTMGHDKMYWYQQDPGMELHLIHYSYGVNSTEKGDLSSESTVSRIRTEHFPLTLESARPSHTSQYLCASSMRLAGFYEQFFGPGTRLTVL.

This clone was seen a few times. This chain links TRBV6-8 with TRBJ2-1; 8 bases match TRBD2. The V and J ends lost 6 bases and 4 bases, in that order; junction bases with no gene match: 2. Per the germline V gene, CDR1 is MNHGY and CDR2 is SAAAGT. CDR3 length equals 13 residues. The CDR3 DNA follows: TGTGCCAGCAGCCCGGGGGGGTACAATGAGCAGTTCTTC. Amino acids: CASSPGGYNEQFF.

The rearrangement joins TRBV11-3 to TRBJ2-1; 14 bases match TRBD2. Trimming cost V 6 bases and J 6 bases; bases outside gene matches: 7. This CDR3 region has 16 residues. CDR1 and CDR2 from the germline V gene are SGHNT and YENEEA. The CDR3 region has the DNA TGTGCCAGCAGATCTACCGGACTAGCGGGGGGCAATGAGCAGTTCTTC. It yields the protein CASRSTGLAGGNEQFF.

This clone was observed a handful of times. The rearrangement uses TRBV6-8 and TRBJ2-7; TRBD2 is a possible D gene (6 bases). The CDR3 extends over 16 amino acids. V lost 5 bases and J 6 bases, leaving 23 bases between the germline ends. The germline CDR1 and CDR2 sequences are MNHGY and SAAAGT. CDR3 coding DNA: TGTGCCAGCAGTGGGGGATTTGGCGGGATATCGGGCGAGCAGTACTTC. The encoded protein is CASSGGFGGISGEQYF.

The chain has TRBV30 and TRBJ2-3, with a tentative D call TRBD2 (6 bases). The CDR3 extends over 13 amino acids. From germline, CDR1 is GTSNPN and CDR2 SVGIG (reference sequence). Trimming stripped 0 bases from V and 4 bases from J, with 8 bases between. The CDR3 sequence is CAWSVREADTQYF. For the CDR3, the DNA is TGTGCCTGGAGTGTAAGGGAGGCAGATACGCAGTATTTT.

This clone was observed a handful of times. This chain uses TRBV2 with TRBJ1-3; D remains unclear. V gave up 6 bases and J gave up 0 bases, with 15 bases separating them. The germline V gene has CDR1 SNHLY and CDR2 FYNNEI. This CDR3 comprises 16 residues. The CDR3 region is CASSAPPGVSGNTIYF. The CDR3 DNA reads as TGTGCCAGCAGCGCCCCCCCCGGGGTCTCTGGAAACACCATATATTTT.

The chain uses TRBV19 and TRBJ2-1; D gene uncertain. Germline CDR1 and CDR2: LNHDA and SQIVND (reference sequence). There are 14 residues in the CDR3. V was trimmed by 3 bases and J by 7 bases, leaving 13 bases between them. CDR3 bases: TGTGCCAGTAGTATGTCTGGCAACGGAAATGAGCAGTTCTTC. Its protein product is CASSMSGNGNEQFF.

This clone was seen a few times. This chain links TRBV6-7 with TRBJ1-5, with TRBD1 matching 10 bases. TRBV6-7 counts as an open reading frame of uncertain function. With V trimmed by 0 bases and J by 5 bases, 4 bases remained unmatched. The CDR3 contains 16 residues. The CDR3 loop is CASSYSKTGGHQPQHF. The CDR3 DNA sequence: TGTGCCAGCAGTTACTCGAAGACAGGGGGCCATCAGCCCCAGCATTTT.

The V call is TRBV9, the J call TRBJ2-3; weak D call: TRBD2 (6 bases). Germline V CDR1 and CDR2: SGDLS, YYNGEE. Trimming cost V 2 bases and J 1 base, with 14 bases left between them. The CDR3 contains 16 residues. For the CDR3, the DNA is TGTGCCAGCAGCGTTGGTACCGGGAGTGGCACAGATACGCAGTATTTT. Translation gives CASSVGTGSGTDTQYF.

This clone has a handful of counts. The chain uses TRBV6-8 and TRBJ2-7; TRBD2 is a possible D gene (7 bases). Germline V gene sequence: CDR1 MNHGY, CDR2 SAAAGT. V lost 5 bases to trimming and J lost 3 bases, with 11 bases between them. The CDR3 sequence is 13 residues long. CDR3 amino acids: CASSRGGVYEQYF. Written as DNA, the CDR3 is TGTGCCAGCAGTAGAGGGGGGGTCTACGAGCAGTACTTC.

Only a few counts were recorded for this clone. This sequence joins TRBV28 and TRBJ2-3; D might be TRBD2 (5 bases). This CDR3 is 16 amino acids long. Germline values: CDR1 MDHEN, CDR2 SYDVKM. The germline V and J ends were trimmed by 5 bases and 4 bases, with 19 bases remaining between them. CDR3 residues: CASSPRWGVGADTQYF. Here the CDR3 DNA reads TGTGCCAGCAGTCCCCGGTGGGGAGTCGGGGCAGATACGCAGTATTTT.

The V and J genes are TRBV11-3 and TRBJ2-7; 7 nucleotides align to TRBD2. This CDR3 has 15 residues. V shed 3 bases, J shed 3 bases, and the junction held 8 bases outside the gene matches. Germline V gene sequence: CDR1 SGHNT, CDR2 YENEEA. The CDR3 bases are TGTGCCAGCAGCTTGGCGACTAGCAGCGGCTACGAGCAGTACTTC. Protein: CASSLATSSGYEQYF.

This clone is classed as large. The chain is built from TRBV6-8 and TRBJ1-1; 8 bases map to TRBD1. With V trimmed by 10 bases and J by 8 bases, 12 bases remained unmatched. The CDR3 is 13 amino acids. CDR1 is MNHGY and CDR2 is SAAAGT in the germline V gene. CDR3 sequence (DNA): TGTGCCACTGGACAGGGTACCTCGGTGGAAGCTTTCTTT. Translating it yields CATGQGTSVEAFF.

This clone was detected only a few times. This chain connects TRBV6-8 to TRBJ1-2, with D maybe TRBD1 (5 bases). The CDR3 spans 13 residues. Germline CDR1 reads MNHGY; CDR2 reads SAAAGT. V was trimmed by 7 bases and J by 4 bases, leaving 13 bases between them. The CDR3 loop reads CASTREGVYGYTF. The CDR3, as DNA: TGTGCCAGCACCAGGGAAGGGGTCTATGGCTACACCTTC.

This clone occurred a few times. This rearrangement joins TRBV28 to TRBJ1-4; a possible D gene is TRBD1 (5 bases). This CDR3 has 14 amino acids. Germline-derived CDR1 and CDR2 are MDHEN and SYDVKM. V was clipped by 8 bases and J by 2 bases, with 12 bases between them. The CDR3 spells CASWGGGTNEKLFF. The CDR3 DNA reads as TGTGCCAGCTGGGGGGGAGGGACTAATGAAAAACTGTTTTTT.

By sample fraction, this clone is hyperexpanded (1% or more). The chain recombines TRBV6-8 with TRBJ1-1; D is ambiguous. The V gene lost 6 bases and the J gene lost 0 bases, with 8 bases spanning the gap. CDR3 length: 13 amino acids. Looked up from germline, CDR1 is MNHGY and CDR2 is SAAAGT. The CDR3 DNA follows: TGTGCCAGCAGAGCGAGCATGAACACTGAAGCTTTCTTT. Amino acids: CASRASMNTEAFF.

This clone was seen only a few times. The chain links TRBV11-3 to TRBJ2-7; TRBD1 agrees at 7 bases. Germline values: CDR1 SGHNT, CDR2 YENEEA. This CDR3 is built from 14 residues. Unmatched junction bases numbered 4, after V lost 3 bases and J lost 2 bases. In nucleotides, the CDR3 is TGTGCCAGCAGCTTCGGGACAGCCACCTACGAGCAGTACTTC. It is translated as CASSFGTATYEQYF.